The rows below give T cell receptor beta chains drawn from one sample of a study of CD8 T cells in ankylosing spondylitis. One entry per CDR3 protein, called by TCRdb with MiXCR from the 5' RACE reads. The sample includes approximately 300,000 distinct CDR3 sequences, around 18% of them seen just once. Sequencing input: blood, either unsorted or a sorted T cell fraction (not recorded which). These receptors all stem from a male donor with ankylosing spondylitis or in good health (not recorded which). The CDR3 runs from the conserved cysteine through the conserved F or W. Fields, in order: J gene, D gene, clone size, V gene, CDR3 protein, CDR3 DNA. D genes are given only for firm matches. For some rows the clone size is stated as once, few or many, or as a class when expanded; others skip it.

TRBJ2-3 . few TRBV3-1 CASSAIGTQYF TGTGCCAGCAGCGCCATTGGGACGCAGTATTTT
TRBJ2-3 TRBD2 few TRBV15 CATSRQPGLGLDTQYF TGTGCCACCAGCAGGCAACCGGGACTAGGGTTAGATACGCAGTATTTT
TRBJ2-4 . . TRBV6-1 CASRGPGAQNIQYF TGTGCCAGCAGGGGCCCGGGGGCTCAAAACATTCAGTACTTC
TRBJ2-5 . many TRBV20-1 CRPAGETQYF TGCAGGCCCGCGGGGGAGACCCAGTACTTC
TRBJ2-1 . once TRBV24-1 CATSDYGRYNEQFF TGTGCCACCAGTGATTATGGACGGTACAATGAGCAGTTCTTC
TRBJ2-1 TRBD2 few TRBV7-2 CASSLAGHAYNEQFF TGTGCCAGCAGCCTAGCGGGACATGCCTACAATGAGCAGTTCTTC
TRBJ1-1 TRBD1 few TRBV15 CATSGDRVNTEAFF TGTGCCACCAGCGGTGACAGGGTGAACACTGAAGCTTTCTTT
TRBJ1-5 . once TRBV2 CASMKDIGNQPQHF TGTGCCAGCATGAAGGACATTGGCAATCAGCCCCAGCATTTT
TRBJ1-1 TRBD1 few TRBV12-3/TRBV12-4 CASRANRGHTEAFF TGTGCCAGCAGAGCGAACAGGGGGCACACTGAAGCTTTCTTT
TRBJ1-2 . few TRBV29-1 CSVARDRTDANYGYTF TGCAGCGTTGCACGCGACCGGACAGACGCTAACTATGGCTACACCTTC
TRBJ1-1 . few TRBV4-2 CASSQVGRATEAFF TGTGCCAGCAGCCAAGTAGGTAGGGCCACTGAAGCTTTCTTT
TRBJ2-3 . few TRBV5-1 CASSPSTGTEQYF TGCGCCAGCAGCCCCTCAACCGGGACCGAGCAGTATTTT
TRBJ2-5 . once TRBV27 CASSFRGERETQYF TGTGCCAGCAGTTTCCGAGGGGAAAGGGAGACCCAGTACTTC
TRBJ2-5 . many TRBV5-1 CASSLTGNQETQYF TGCGCCAGCAGCTTGACAGGGAACCAAGAGACCCAGTACTTC
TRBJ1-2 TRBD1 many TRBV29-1 CSVEPRGQGLGGYTF TGCAGCGTTGAACCCCGCGGACAGGGCCTCGGTGGCTACACCTTC
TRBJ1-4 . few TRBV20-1 CSASPQGHEKLFF TGCAGTGCCTCCCCGCAGGGGCATGAAAAACTGTTTTTT
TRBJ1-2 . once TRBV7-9 CASRVGSSGNYGYTF TGTGCCAGCAGAGTGGGGTCCTCGGGAAACTATGGCTACACCTTC
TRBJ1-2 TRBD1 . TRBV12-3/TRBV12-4 CASRSTGETYGYTF TGTGCCAGCAGAAGTACAGGGGAGACCTATGGCTACACCTTC
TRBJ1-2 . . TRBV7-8 CASSLDGQLYGGYTF TGTGCCAGCAGCTTAGACGGACAGCTCTACGGTGGCTACACCTTC
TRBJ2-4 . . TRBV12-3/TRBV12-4 CASGGRPVQNIQYF TGTGCCAGTGGGGGTAGACCGGTCCAAAACATTCAGTACTTC
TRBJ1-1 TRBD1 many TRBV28 CASSLGTGRTEAFF TGTGCCAGCAGTTTAGGGACAGGGCGGACTGAAGCTTTCTTT
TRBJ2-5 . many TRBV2 CASSEGRTQETQYF TGTGCCAGCAGTGAGGGGAGGACCCAAGAGACCCAGTACTTC
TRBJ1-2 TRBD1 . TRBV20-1 CSAIRDRDYGYTF TGCAGTGCCATCCGGGACAGGGACTATGGCTACACCTTC
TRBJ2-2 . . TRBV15 CATSRGGGTGELFF TGTGCCACCAGCAGAGGAGGGGGGACCGGGGAGCTGTTTTTT
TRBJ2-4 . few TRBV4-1 CASSQEPTVAKNIQYF TGCGCCAGCAGCCAAGAGCCGACGGTAGCCAAAAACATTCAGTACTTC
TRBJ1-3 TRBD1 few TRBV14 CASSQSLGQNSGNTIYF TGTGCCAGCAGCCAATCACTGGGACAGAACTCTGGAAACACCATATATTTT
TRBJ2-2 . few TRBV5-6 CASSSGFGELFF TGTGCCAGCAGCTCCGGTTTCGGGGAGCTGTTTTTT
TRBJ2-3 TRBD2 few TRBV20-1 CSASGLAGASYF TGCAGTGCTTCGGGACTAGCGGGGGCTTCGTATTTT
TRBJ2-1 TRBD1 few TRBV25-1 CASSEYRGQDEFF TGTGCCAGCAGTGAATACCGGGGACAGGATGAGTTCTTC
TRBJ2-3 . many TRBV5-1 CASSLQSTGTRTDTQYF TGCGCCAGCAGCTTGCAAAGTACAGGGACGCGGACAGATACGCAGTATTTT
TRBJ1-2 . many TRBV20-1 CSARDKRRDRLYGYTF TGCAGTGCTAGAGATAAGAGAAGAGACAGGCTCTATGGCTACACCTTC
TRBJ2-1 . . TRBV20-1 CSAPLRYEQFF TGCAGTGCCCCTCTTAGGTATGAGCAGTTCTTC
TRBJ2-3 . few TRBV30 CAWSRTPYTDTQYF TGTGCCTGGAGCCGGACCCCCTACACAGATACGCAGTATTTT
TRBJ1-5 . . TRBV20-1 CSARRGSSNQPQHF TGCAGTGCTCGAAGGGGGTCTAGCAATCAGCCCCAGCATTTT
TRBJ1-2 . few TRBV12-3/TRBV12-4 CASSFSPEGYGYTF TGTGCCAGCAGTTTCTCCCCCGAGGGCTATGGCTACACCTTC
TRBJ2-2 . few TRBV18 CASSPTTGTELFF TGTGCCAGCTCACCAACCACAGGGACGGAGCTGTTTTTT
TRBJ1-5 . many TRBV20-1 CSAGTLDQPQHF TGCAGTGCTGGGACCCTAGATCAGCCCCAGCATTTT
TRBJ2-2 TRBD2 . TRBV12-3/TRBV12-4 CASRKSGGNTGELFF TGTGCCAGCAGGAAAAGCGGGGGTAACACCGGGGAGCTGTTTTTT
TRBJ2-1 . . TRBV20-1 CSARGPGGSYNEQFF TGCAGTGCTAGAGGTCCGGGTGGTTCGTACAATGAGCAGTTCTTC
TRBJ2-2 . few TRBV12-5 CASGRDHNTGELFF TGTGCTAGTGGACGGGACCATAACACCGGGGAGCTGTTTTTT
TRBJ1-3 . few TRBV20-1 CSARDLTGTYSGNTIYF TGCAGTGCTAGAGATTTAACAGGGACATACTCTGGAAACACCATATATTTT
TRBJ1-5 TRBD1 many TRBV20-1 CSAPGQDNQPQHF TGCAGTGCTCCGGGACAGGACAATCAGCCCCAGCATTTT
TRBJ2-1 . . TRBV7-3 CASSLIRGLSYNEQFF TGTGCCAGTAGCTTAATTCGGGGTCTGTCCTACAATGAGCAGTTCTTC
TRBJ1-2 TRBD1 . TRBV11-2 CASSLDGTGGASNYGYTF TGTGCCAGCAGCTTAGATGGCACAGGGGGCGCGTCAAACTATGGCTACACCTTC
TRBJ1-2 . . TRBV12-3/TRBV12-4 CASRGPYGYTF TGTGCCAGCCGAGGACCATATGGCTACACCTTC
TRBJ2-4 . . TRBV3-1 CASSPYVPQTQKNIQYF TGTGCCAGCAGCCCTTACGTCCCTCAGACACAAAAAAACATTCAGTACTTC